The 17 T cell receptor beta chains reported below all come from one sample, sequenced in a study of blood T cell repertoires in COVID-19. Assay: immunoSEQ multiplex PCR; the TCRdb copy retains only in-frame clones and omits some. The sample carries 300,000 to 350,000 clones, roughly 90% recorded once. Sequencing was carried out using PBMCs or T cells enriched from blood (not recorded which). The source is a woman aged 25 to 39 who had been exposed to COVID-19.

V and J are TRBV24-1 and TRBJ1-2, with D maybe TRBD1 (5 bases). The CDR3 totals 13 residues. Germline CDR1 and CDR2: KGHDR and SFDVKD. V lost 5 bases and J lost 5, with 11 bases in between. As DNA, the CDR3 is TGTGCCACCAGTGGGGGAGGGGTTTATGGCTACACCTTC. This translates into CATSGGGVYGYTF.

Note on this clone: Additional DNA sequences in this sample encode the identical CDR3. The V call is TRBV27, the J call TRBJ1-2; D is unclear. This CDR3 is built from 12 residues. V lost 9 bases and J lost 1, with 9 bases in between. Germline V gives CDR1 MNHEY, CDR2 SMNVEV (reference sequence). The CDR3 DNA reads TGTGCCAGTTCGGGTGGTAACTATGGCTACACCTTC. Protein sequence: CASSGGNYGYTF.

The rearrangement joins TRBV4-1 to TRBJ1-6, with D possibly being TRBD1 (5 bases). The germline V and J ends were trimmed by 0 bases and 5 bases, with 8 bases remaining between them. The CDR3 runs to 15 residues. Germline V gene sequence: CDR1 MGHRA, CDR2 YSYEKL. The DNA for the CDR3 is TGCGCCAGCAGCCAAGAGACAGCCAATAATTCACCCCTCCACTTT. Translation: CASSQETANNSPLHF.

The chain has TRBV24-1 and TRBJ1-5, with 7 bases that match TRBD1. The germline V gene has CDR1 KGHDR and CDR2 SFDVKD. The CDR3 sequence is 16 residues long. Trimming removed 4 bases from V and 2 bases from J; junction bases left unmatched: 7. The CDR3 loop is CATSDPSGQRNQPQHF. The CDR3 DNA reads TGTGCCACCAGTGACCCCTCGGGACAGCGCAATCAGCCCCAGCATTTT.

In this sample, this clone turned up a few times. The chain couples TRBV7-6 to TRBJ2-5; 7 positions agree with TRBD2. Germline CDR1 is SGHVS and CDR2 is FNYEAQ. There are 17 residues in the CDR3. Trimming at V came to 5 bases and at J to 1 base, leaving 13 bases not matched to a gene. CDR3 protein: CASSQTSRAGPQETQYF. In DNA, the CDR3 is TGTGCCAGCAGCCAGACCTCCAGAGCGGGACCCCAAGAGACCCAGTACTTC. Full variable domain (outside the CDR3, taken from reference TRBV7-6 and TRBJ2-5): GAGVSQSPRYKVTKRGQDVALRCDPISGHVSLYWYRQALGQGPEFLTYFNYEAQQDKSGLPNDRFSAERPEGSISTLTIQRTEQRDSAMYRCASSQTSRAGPQETQYFGPGTRLLVL.

The chain links TRBV28 to TRBJ1-4; D unclear. Looked up from germline, CDR1 is MDHEN and CDR2 is SYDVKM. The CDR3 is made up of 13 amino acids. Trimming took 7 bases from V and 0 from J, leaving 6 bases between them. The chain's CDR3 is CASIDSTNEKLFF. CDR3 coding DNA: TGTGCCAGCATAGATTCAACTAATGAAAAACTGTTTTTT.

The rearrangement uses TRBV19 and TRBJ1-1; D gene unclear. V was pared by 1 base and J by 7 bases, with 13 bases between. The CDR3 runs 14 residues. Germline loops: CDR1 LNHDA, CDR2 SQIVND (reference sequence). Here the CDR3 reads CASSIGRGRDEAFF. The CDR3, as DNA: TGTGCCAGTAGTATAGGTCGTGGGCGGGATGAAGCTTTCTTT.

In this sample, this clone turned up once. The gene calls are TRBV6-5 and TRBJ1-2; perhaps TRBD1 as D (5 bases). This CDR3 is built from 15 residues. CDR1 and CDR2 from the germline V gene are MNHEY and SVGAGI. The V gene lost 2 bases and the J gene lost 2 bases, with 12 bases spanning the gap. The CDR3 DNA reads TGTGCCAGCAGTTACGCCAGGGAGGCGAACTATGGCTACACCTTC. This encodes CASSYAREANYGYTF.

The rearrangement joins TRBV28 to TRBJ2-7; 13 positions match TRBD2. The J segment lost 3 bases and the V segment lost 1 base, leaving 3 bases of the junction unmatched. Per germline, CDR1 MDHEN and CDR2 SYDVKM. The CDR3 is 16 amino acids. CDR3 sequence reads: CASSLLGTSGNYEQYF. CDR3 nucleotides: TGTGCCAGCAGTTTATTGGGGACTAGCGGGAACTACGAGCAGTACTTC. Variable domain in full (rest from reference TRBV28 and TRBJ2-7): DVKVTQSSRYLVKRTGEKVFLECVQDMDHENMFWYRQDPGLGLRLIYFSYDVKMKEKGDIPEGYSVSREKKERFSLILESASTNQTSMYLCASSLLGTSGNYEQYFGPGTRLTVT.

This chain joins TRBV2 and TRBJ1-5, with TRBD1 matching 9 bases. V lost 2 bases and J lost 5; bases outside the gene matches: 4. The germline gives CDR1 SNHLY, CDR2 FYNNEI. The CDR3 totals 15 residues. CDR3 protein: CASSESQGADQPQHF. The CDR3 nucleotides are TGTGCCAGCAGTGAATCACAGGGGGCCGATCAGCCCCAGCATTTT.

This clone showed up just once. The chain has TRBV18 and TRBJ2-3; perhaps TRBD1 as D (6 bases). The ends were cut back, 3 bases at V and 1 base at J, with 14 bases in the middle. The germline V gene encodes CDR1 KGHSH and CDR2 LQKENI. This CDR3 has 16 residues. CDR3 amino acids: CASSPRQAKRTDTQYF. In nucleotides, the CDR3 is TGTGCCAGCTCACCCCGACAGGCAAAACGCACAGATACGCAGTATTTT.

The chain combines TRBV19 with TRBJ2-7; 7 positions agree with TRBD1. Germline trimming cut 6 bases from V and 3 bases from J; bases unmatched to any gene: 5. The length of the CDR3 is 13 residues. Germline V gives CDR1 LNHDA, CDR2 SQIVND (reference sequence). The CDR3 bases are TGTGCCAGTAGCCCGGGACAGAACTACGAGCAGTACTTC. It encodes CASSPGQNYEQYF.

The chain combines TRBV5-1 with TRBJ2-1; the match to TRBD2 covers 9 bases. The CDR3 totals 13 residues. CDR1 and CDR2 (germline): SGHRS, YFSETQ. After removal of 4 bases from V and 4 bases from J, the junction contained 0 bases not matched to a gene. The CDR3 coding sequence is TGCGCCAGCAGCACTAGCGGGTACAATGAGCAGTTCTTC. As protein: CASSTSGYNEQFF.

This clone was found once. The rearrangement links TRBV5-1 to TRBJ2-7, with D possibly TRBD2 on 6 matching bases. Germline-derived CDR1 and CDR2 are SGHRS and YFSETQ. V was shortened by 0 bases and J by 4 bases, with 14 bases between the two germline ends. The CDR3 length is 15 residues. This CDR3 is CASSLEGLDRYEQYF. In nucleotides, the CDR3 is TGCGCCAGCAGCTTGGAGGGACTCGATCGTTACGAGCAGTACTTC.

This clone turned up a few times. This chain connects TRBV2 to TRBJ2-7; 8 positions match TRBD1. V lost 4 bases to trimming and J lost 1 base; unmatched junction nucleotides: 6. This CDR3 has 15 residues. Germline V gives CDR1 SNHLY, CDR2 FYNNEI. As DNA, the CDR3 is TGTGCCAGCAGTGTCGGACAGGGACTTTCCTACGAGCAGTACTTC. This translates into CASSVGQGLSYEQYF.

The chain employs TRBV11-3 and TRBJ1-1; D gene ambiguous. Per the germline V gene, CDR1 is SGHNT and CDR2 is YENEEA. The length of the CDR3 is 13 residues. The germline V and J ends were trimmed by 0 bases and 9 bases, with 11 bases remaining between them. CDR3 nucleotide sequence: TGTGCCAGCAGCTTAGAAGCCCCACTTCAAGCTTTCTTT. This translates into CASSLEAPLQAFF.

The chain employs TRBV18 and TRBJ2-2, with D possibly being TRBD1 (7 bases). The CDR3 has 16 residues. Germline V lookup: CDR1 KGHSH, CDR2 LQKENI. Trimming took off 3 bases at V and 2 bases at J, with 13 bases between the two ends. CDR3 in amino acids: CASSPRGVPNTGELFF. The CDR3, as DNA: TGTGCCAGCTCACCCAGGGGGGTCCCCAACACCGGGGAGCTGTTTTTT. Using reference TRBV18 and TRBJ2-2 for the parts outside the CDR3, the full variable domain is NAGVMQNPRHLVRRRGQEARLRCSPMKGHSHVYWYRQLPEEGLKFMVYLQKENIIDESGMPKERFSAEFPKEGPSILRIQQVVRGDSAAYFCASSPRGVPNTGELFFGEGSRLTVL.